One and the same sample provided the 21 T cell receptor beta chains below, sequenced in a study of shared clonotypes between healthy human individuals. The data were produced by immunoSEQ multiplex PCR, yet TCRdb's version contains in-frame clones alone and is incomplete. The table records fewer than 850,000 clones, approximately 97% of them present only once. Only CD45RO-negative cells positively selected for CCR7 counted as naive CD8 cells, so terminally differentiated effector memory CD45RA+ cells were excluded. What was sequenced was naive CD8+ T cells sorted from blood. These receptors all stem from a man under 40 in good health.

The chain combines TRBV5-1 with TRBJ2-7; the D gene is possibly TRBD1 (6 bases). Germline values: CDR1 SGHRS, CDR2 YFSETQ. V was cut by 5 bases and J by 3 bases, with 12 bases left in between. This CDR3 spans 13 amino acids. For the CDR3, the DNA is TGCGCCAGCAGTGAGGACAGCTACTACGAGCAGTACTTC. Translating it yields CASSEDSYYEQYF.

About this clone itself: One end of the junction is discordant with germline, which a read error may explain. The J gene is TRBJ2-7, the V gene TRBV28; D gene unclear. The CDR3 is made up of 12 amino acids. Germline V gene sequence: CDR1 MDHEN, CDR2 SYDVKM. The CDR3 DNA reads TGTGCCAGCAGTTTAGATAGGGCTGGGCCGTCCTTC. Its translation: CASSLDRAGPSF. Complete variable domain (other parts from reference TRBV28 and TRBJ2-7): DVKVTQSSRYLVKRTGEKVFLECVQDMDHENMFWYRQDPGLGLRLIYFSYDVKMKEKGDIPEGYSVSREKKERFSLILESASTNQTSMYLCASSLDRAGPSFGPGTRLTVT.

V is TRBV5-6 and J is TRBJ2-7; D might be TRBD2 (6 bases). The V gene lost 0 bases and the J gene lost 3 bases, with 13 bases spanning the gap. Germline lookup yields CDR1 SGHDT and CDR2 YYEEEE. This CDR3 region has 15 residues. Here the CDR3 DNA reads TGTGCCAGCAGCTTGGGAGGAGGGGCAGGCTACGAGCAGTACTTC. Translating it yields CASSLGGGAGYEQYF.

The V call is TRBV2, the J call TRBJ2-1; 11 bases line up with TRBD2. The germline CDR1 and CDR2 sequences are SNHLY and FYNNEI. The ends lost 7 bases at V and 4 bases at J; junction bases unmatched: 9. The CDR3 runs 16 residues. The CDR3 bases are TGTGCCAGCACTCCCCTTACTAGCGGGAGATACAATGAGCAGTTCTTC. As protein: CASTPLTSGRYNEQFF.

The chain recombines TRBV27 with TRBJ2-5; 9 bases line up with TRBD1. The CDR3 consists of 14 residues. From germline, CDR1 is MNHEY and CDR2 SMNVEV (reference sequence). The V gene end was trimmed by 4 bases and the J gene end by 5 bases; junction bases not matched to a gene: 5. In DNA form, the CDR3 reads TGTGCCAGCAGTTATAACAGGGGGCGGGAGACCCAGTACTTC. As protein: CASSYNRGRETQYF.

The CDR3 region is CASSLGRNTEAFF. CDR3 bases: TGTGCCAGCAGTTTAGGCAGGAACACTGAAGCTTTCTTT. The rearrangement links TRBV6-5 to TRBJ1-1; no reliable D call. Per the germline V gene, CDR1 is MNHEY and CDR2 is SVGAGI. This CDR3 has 13 amino acids. V lost 4 bases and J 1 base, leaving 7 bases between the germline ends.

This clone was counted a single time. The chain recombines TRBV13 with TRBJ2-7; 7 nucleotides line up with TRBD1. CDR1 is PRHDT and CDR2 is FYEKMQ in the germline V gene (reference sequence). CDR3 length: 15 residues. V dropped 5 bases and J dropped 5; count of bases not matched to a gene: 12. The CDR3 is CASSVTQGNGNEQYF. DNA for the CDR3: TGTGCCAGCAGCGTAACACAGGGGAATGGCAACGAGCAGTACTTC. The full variable domain, its missing parts supplied by reference TRBV13 and TRBJ2-7, is AAGVIQSPRHLIKEKRETATLKCYPIPRHDTVYWYQQGPGQDPQFLISFYEKMQSDKGSIPDRFSAQQFSDYHSELNMSSLELGDSALYFCASSVTQGNGNEQYFGPGTRLTVT.

The chain recombines TRBV13 with TRBJ1-2; D remains ambiguous. V lost 1 base and J lost 6, with 9 bases in between. Germline values: CDR1 PRHDT, CDR2 FYEKMQ (reference sequence). This CDR3 contains 13 residues. CDR3 sequence (DNA): TGTGCCAGCAGCTTAGTCCCCAACGATGGCTACACCTTC. This gives the protein CASSLVPNDGYTF.

This clone came up once. The sample has other DNA sequences that encode this CDR3 too. This rearrangement joins TRBV6-5 to TRBJ2-1; weak D call: TRBD1 (5 bases). The CDR3 extends over 13 amino acids. CDR1 and CDR2 from the germline V gene are MNHEY and SVGAGI. The V end lost 0 bases, the J end lost 5 bases, and 5 bases lay between the germline ends. The CDR3 region is CASSYSRDNEQFF. In nucleotides, the CDR3 is TGTGCCAGCAGTTACTCCAGGGACAATGAGCAGTTCTTC.

This chain links TRBV6-5 with TRBJ1-4; a possible D gene is TRBD1 (5 bases). Germline assignment: CDR1 MNHEY and CDR2 SVGAGI. Deletions cut 5 bases from V and 6 bases from J, with 16 bases between. CDR3 size: 15 residues. The CDR3 coding sequence is TGTGCCAGCAGTAGCCTGTGGGGGTTAGATGAAAAACTGTTTTTT. This codes for CASSSLWGLDEKLFF.

The V and J genes are TRBV4-1 and TRBJ2-1; TRBD2 matches 9 bases. The ends lost 3 bases at V and 5 bases at J; junction bases unmatched: 5. The CDR3 loop spans 15 amino acids. Germline V gene lookup returns CDR1 MGHRA and CDR2 YSYEKL. CDR3 nucleotides: TGCGCCAGCAGCCATGAGGCTAGCGGGGACAATGAGCAGTTCTTC. This encodes CASSHEASGDNEQFF.

As DNA, the CDR3 is TGCGCCAGCAGCCAACGGTACCCGGCTATAAACATTCAGTACTTC. Protein product: CASSQRYPAINIQYF. The chain is built from TRBV4-1 and TRBJ2-4; D not resolved. This CDR3 comprises 15 residues. V lost 2 bases to trimming and J lost 6 bases, with 14 bases between them. Germline CDR1 and CDR2: MGHRA and YSYEKL.

The chain combines TRBV29-1 with TRBJ2-7; D might be TRBD2 (6 bases). Germline V CDR1 and CDR2: SQVTM, ANQGSEA. The V and J ends lost 3 bases and 2 bases respectively, with 23 bases between them. The CDR3 totals 17 residues. The CDR3 region has the DNA TGCAGCGTTGATGGGAGGACCGGGGACTCGCCGCCCTACGAGCAGTACTTC. The encoded protein is CSVDGRTGDSPPYEQYF.

The chain uses TRBV28 and TRBJ1-5; 9 bases match TRBD1. Germline V gives CDR1 MDHEN, CDR2 SYDVKM. The trim removed 4 bases at V and 5 bases at J, leaving 3 bases unmatched. The CDR3 runs to 14 residues. This chain's CDR3 is CASSWGQGHQPQHF. CDR3 in DNA: TGTGCCAGCAGTTGGGGACAGGGCCATCAGCCCCAGCATTTT.

The chain employs TRBV29-1 and TRBJ2-2, with no clear D. CDR3 length: 14 amino acids. Trimming took 6 bases from V and 4 from J, leaving 15 bases between them. CDR1 and CDR2 from the germline V gene are SQVTM and ANQGSEA. Written as DNA, the CDR3 is TGCAGCGTCTTAGTGGGCCCCGGCACCGGGGAGCTGTTTTTT. Protein product: CSVLVGPGTGELFF.

The chain has TRBV11-2 and TRBJ2-5; tentative D call: TRBD1 (5 bases). The germline CDR1 and CDR2 sequences are SGHAT and FQNNGV. Trimming left V 7 bases short and J 0 bases short, with 9 bases between. The CDR3 length is 13 residues. The CDR3 reads CASKTVYQETQYF. The CDR3 DNA is TGTGCCAGCAAGACAGTGTACCAAGAGACCCAGTACTTC.

V gene TRBV16 combines with J gene TRBJ2-2, with TRBD1 as a possible D gene (5 bases). The CDR3 spans 15 residues. Trimming removed 3 bases from V and 3 bases from J, with 11 bases in between. Germline CDR1 and CDR2: KGHSY and FQNENV. CDR3 nucleotide sequence: TGTGCCAGCAGCCATGCAGGGTTGGACACCGGGGAGCTGTTTTTT. It yields the protein CASSHAGLDTGELFF.

CDR3 nucleotides: TGTGCCAGCAGTGACGGGGAAATACGAGATCAGCCCCAGCATTTT. It translates to CASSDGEIRDQPQHF. The J gene is TRBJ1-5, the V gene TRBV2; D is unresolved. Germline V gene sequence: CDR1 SNHLY, CDR2 FYNNEI. This CDR3 region has 15 residues. With 3 bases removed from V and 5 bases from J, the gap between germline ends came to 14 bases.

This clone was detected once. CDR3 sequence: CASSLGPYQPQHF. CDR3 nucleotides: TGTGCCAGCAGCTTGGGACCGTACCAGCCCCAGCATTTT. The chain employs TRBV11-2 and TRBJ1-5; D may be TRBD1 (5 bases). V shed 3 bases and J shed 7 bases, with 10 bases lying between them. The CDR3 contains 13 residues. Germline V lookup: CDR1 SGHAT, CDR2 FQNNGV.

The rearrangement joins TRBV7-9 to TRBJ2-1; no clear D. Between the trimmed V and J ends, which lost 5 bases and 6 bases, there was a span of 8 bases. The CDR3 has 12 amino acids. Germline-derived CDR1 and CDR2 are SEHNR and FQNEAQ (reference sequence). CDR3 sequence reads: CASSPSANEQFF. The CDR3 nucleotides read TGTGCCAGCAGCCCGTCCGCCAATGAGCAGTTCTTC.

The J gene is TRBJ2-1, the V gene TRBV7-9; unclear D gene. V shed 1 base and J shed 3 bases, with 10 bases lying between them. Germline values: CDR1 SEHNR, CDR2 FQNEAQ (reference sequence). The CDR3 loop spans 15 amino acids. The CDR3 bases are TGTGCCAGCAGCTTAGGCAGCAATAGCTACAATGAGCAGTTCTTC. Its protein product is CASSLGSNSYNEQFF.